What follows describes a single T cell receptor beta chain. This record belongs to a study of blood T cell repertoires in COVID-19. For the study at large: Both acute and convalescent COVID-19 samples were obtained from the United States, Italy and Spain.

As originally analysed: It was from reference gene primer amplification that nucleated cell counts were estimated. Method: immunoSEQ multiplex PCR; TCRdb's copy keeps in-frame clones and lacks some. For V, J and clone size, that table is used; D and trimming come from the DNA. The sample has approximately 360,000 clones; around 83% are singletons. In germline, CDR1 is LNHDA, CDR2 SQIVND (reference sequence). The CDR3 runs 14 residues. V was trimmed by 11 bases and J by 4 bases, leaving 20 bases between them. The clonotype originates from a woman in her forties or fifties who had recovered from COVID-19. This rearrangement joins TRBV19 to TRBJ1-1; a possible D gene is TRBD1 (6 bases). Input material: PBMCs or T cells enriched from blood (not recorded which). CDR3 amino acids: CAGNPRGRVTEAFF. The CDR3 DNA reads TGTGCCGGCAATCCCAGGGGTAGGGTCACTGAAGCTTTCTTT. The whole variable domain, remainder taken from reference TRBV19 and TRBJ1-1, is DGGITQSPKYLFRKEGQNVTLSCEQNLNHDAMYWYRQDPGQGLRLIYYSQIVNDFQKGDIAEGYSVSREKKESFPLTVTSAQKNPTAFYLCAGNPRGRVTEAFFGQGTRLTVV.